A single sample is the source of the 27 T cell receptor beta chains below, sequenced in a study of human CD8 memory T cell subsets. Construction of TCR beta libraries was accomplished by means of UMI-labeled 5' RACE. TCRdb derives one entry per CDR3 protein from the 5' RACE reads, leaving out DNA. Its listing shows 5,500 to 7,000 distinct CDR3 sequences. Sequencing was performed on CD8+ effector memory T cells (TEM) sorted from PBMCs. Indicated subset: effector memory CD8 T cells, CCR7- CD45RO+ CD95+. The origin of the receptors is a human donor in good health.

The rearrangement links TRBV6-4 to TRBJ2-3; TCRdb reports TRBD1, a call that lacks DNA to check it against. Germline loops: CDR1 MRHNA, CDR2 SNTAGT. CDR3 length: 14 residues. The CDR3 region is CASSLGQGGDTQYF.

CDR3 protein: CASSANPLSGANVLTF. This sequence joins TRBV9 and TRBJ2-6. CDR3 size: 16 residues. In germline, CDR1 is SGDLS, CDR2 YYNGEE. Full variable domain (missing parts from reference TRBV9 and TRBJ2-6): DSGVTQTPKHLITATGQRVTLRCSPRSGDLSVYWYQQSLDQGLQFLIQYYNGEERAKGNILERFSAQQFPDLHSELNLSSLELGDSALYFCASSANPLSGANVLTFGAGSRLTVL.

The CDR3 is CASIQTPVSNEQFF. This chain joins TRBV5-5 and TRBJ2-1. In germline, CDR1 is SGHKS, CDR2 YYEKEE (reference sequence). The CDR3 totals 14 residues.

The chain employs TRBV7-2 and TRBJ2-3; lacking DNA, the TRBD2 call made by TCRdb goes unchecked. This CDR3 is 15 amino acids long. The germline CDR1 and CDR2 sequences are SGHTA and FQGNSA. The CDR3 sequence is CASSWTSGETDTQYF.

By frequency, this clonotype registers medium-sized. This chain uses TRBV28 with TRBJ2-5; TCRdb proposes TRBD1, but this gene call is untestable without DNA. In germline, CDR1 is MDHEN, CDR2 SYDVKM. The CDR3 spans 14 residues. This CDR3 reads CASSLIQGVETQYF.

The chain employs TRBV6-2 or TRBV6-3 and TRBJ2-1; TCRdb reports TRBD1, a call that lacks DNA to check it against. This CDR3 is 13 amino acids long. Germline V lookup: CDR1 MNHEY, CDR2 SVGEGT. This CDR3 is CASREGGLNEQFF.

The V and J genes are TRBV5-4 and TRBJ1-1; TCRdb proposes TRBD1, but this gene call is untestable without DNA. Looked up from germline, CDR1 is SGHNT and CDR2 is YYREEE (reference sequence). The CDR3 spans 13 residues. CDR3 residues: CAILGQGKTEAFF. Based on the CDR3 plus reference TRBV5-4 and TRBJ1-1, the full variable domain is ETGVTQSPTHLIKTRGQQVTLRCSSQSGHNTVSWYQQALGQGPQFIFQYYREEENGRGNFPPRFSGLQFPNYSSELNVNALELDDSALYLCAILGQGKTEAFFGQGTRLTVV.

The V call is TRBV6-2 or TRBV6-3, the J call TRBJ1-5; absent DNA, TCRdb's TRBD1 call cannot be checked. The CDR3 consists of 14 residues. CDR1 is MNHEY, CDR2 SVGEGT, per germline. CDR3 in amino acids: CASRGQGGNQPQHF.

This sequence joins TRBV2 and TRBJ2-7; TCRdb reports TRBD2, a call that lacks DNA to check it against. The germline V gene has CDR1 SNHLY and CDR2 FYNNEI. This CDR3 spans 12 amino acids. CDR3 protein: CALLAGGSEQYF.

This clonotype is large by frequency. The chain links TRBV20-1 to TRBJ2-5. This CDR3 has 15 residues. CDR1 is DFQATT and CDR2 is SNEGSKA in the germline V gene (reference sequence). The CDR3 here is CSAREDQVPGETQYF.

V and J are TRBV5-1 and TRBJ2-1; the TRBD1 assignment by TCRdb is unverifiable without DNA. From germline, CDR1 is SGHRS and CDR2 YFSETQ. This CDR3 spans 15 amino acids. The CDR3 here is CASSPENIGDNEQFF.

The V and J genes are TRBV28 and TRBJ2-2; TCRdb returns TRBD1, unconfirmable since there is no DNA. This CDR3 is built from 15 residues. Germline V CDR1 and CDR2: MDHEN, SYDVKM. The CDR3: CASSGTDTNTGELFF.

This chain links TRBV20-1 with TRBJ2-7; TCRdb names TRBD1, which stays unverified in the absence of DNA. The CDR3 is made up of 14 amino acids. Germline V gene sequence: CDR1 DFQATT, CDR2 SNEGSKA (reference sequence). CDR3 sequence: CSAAPGDRSYEQYF.

The chain has TRBV14 and TRBJ2-3; TCRdb's D call, TRBD2, is unchecked because there is no DNA. The CDR3 runs 13 residues. In germline, CDR1 is SGHDN, CDR2 FVKESK. The CDR3 loop reads CASRQTSSDTQYF.

The gene calls are TRBV27 and TRBJ1-1; there is no DNA to check the TCRdb D call of TRBD1. This CDR3 spans 14 amino acids. Germline V CDR1 and CDR2: MNHEY, SMNVEV (reference sequence). The CDR3 reads CASSLAQGATEAFF.

This clonotype is classed as medium-sized by frequency. This chain joins TRBV3-1 and TRBJ2-7. CDR3 length equals 15 residues. Germline lookup yields CDR1 LGHDT and CDR2 YNNKEL (reference sequence). CDR3 sequence: CASSQDFTLRYEQYF.

This clonotype is called medium-sized based on its frequency. The chain uses TRBV7-9 and TRBJ1-5; TCRdb calls TRBD1, which cannot be checked without DNA. This CDR3 is 14 amino acids long. Germline V CDR1 and CDR2: SEHNR, FQNEAQ (reference sequence). CDR3 in amino acids: CASSRGQGNQPQHF. The whole variable domain, remainder taken from reference TRBV7-9 and TRBJ1-5, is DTGVSQNPRHKITKRGQNVTFRCDPISEHNRLYWYRQTLGQGPEFLTYFQNEAQLEKSRLLSDRFSAERPKGSFSTLEIQRTEQGDSAMYLCASSRGQGNQPQHFGDGTRLSIL.

The genes are TRBV4-3 and TRBJ2-1; without DNA, the TCRdb call of TRBD2 cannot be checked. The CDR3 length is 15 residues. Germline V gene data show CDR1 as LGHNA and CDR2 as YSLEER. The CDR3 region is CASSQGAGTYNEQFF.

This clonotype shows up as medium-sized by frequency. This chain links TRBV20-1 with TRBJ2-2; absent DNA, TCRdb's TRBD1 call cannot be checked. This CDR3 is 14 amino acids long. CDR1 and CDR2 from the germline V gene are DFQATT and SNEGSKA (reference sequence). This CDR3 reads CSALDRENTGELFF.

This clonotype counts as medium-sized by frequency. The CDR3 here is CSARGPFSSYEQYF. This rearrangement joins TRBV20-1 to TRBJ2-7. There are 14 residues in the CDR3. Looked up from germline, CDR1 is DFQATT and CDR2 is SNEGSKA (reference sequence).

In terms of frequency, this clonotype is medium-sized. The chain joins TRBV20-1 to TRBJ2-5; TCRdb calls TRBD1, which cannot be checked without DNA. The CDR3 spans 13 residues. The germline CDR1 and CDR2 sequences are DFQATT and SNEGSKA (reference sequence). The CDR3 region is CSATPGSWETQYF.

The CDR3 sequence is CATSETIGELFF. This chain connects TRBV24-1 to TRBJ2-2. CDR3 length equals 12 residues. Per germline, CDR1 KGHDR and CDR2 SFDVKD.

Measured by frequency, this clonotype is large. The rearrangement uses TRBV11-2 and TRBJ2-5; without DNA, the TCRdb call of TRBD1 cannot be checked. This CDR3 has 16 amino acids. Germline V CDR1 and CDR2: SGHAT, FQNNGV. The CDR3 loop reads CASSSSKGTDQETQYF. The whole variable domain, remainder taken from reference TRBV11-2 and TRBJ2-5, is EAGVAQSPRYKIIEKRQSVAFWCNPISGHATLYWYQQILGQGPKLLIQFQNNGVVDDSQLPKDRFSAERLKGVDSTLKIQPAKLEDSAVYLCASSSSKGTDQETQYFGPGTRLLVL.

This sequence joins TRBV7-8 and TRBJ2-1; TCRdb names TRBD1, which stays unverified in the absence of DNA. Germline CDR1 SGHVS, CDR2 FQNEAQ. CDR3 size: 16 residues. The CDR3 sequence is CASRMSRGSSYNEQFF.

The CDR3 is CASQRDTEAFF. The rearrangement links TRBV2 to TRBJ1-1. The germline V gene has CDR1 SNHLY and CDR2 FYNNEI. This CDR3 spans 11 amino acids. The variable domain in full, completed from reference TRBV2 and TRBJ1-1, reads EPEVTQTPSHQVTQMGQEVILRCVPISNHLYFYWYRQILGQKVEFLVSFYNNEISEKSEIFDDQFSVERPDGSNFTLKIRSTKLEDSAMYFCASQRDTEAFFGQGTRLTVV.

This sequence joins TRBV5-5 and TRBJ1-3; TCRdb gives TRBD1 as the D gene, but with no DNA this cannot be confirmed. The CDR3 is 15 amino acids. Germline V gene lookup returns CDR1 SGHKS and CDR2 YYEKEE (reference sequence). The CDR3 sequence is CASSLARGTGNTIYF.

The chain links TRBV29-1 to TRBJ2-7; TCRdb proposes TRBD2, but this gene call is untestable without DNA. This CDR3 region has 11 residues. Germline CDR1 reads SQVTM; CDR2 reads ANQGSEA. CDR3 sequence reads: CSVGGDYEQYF.